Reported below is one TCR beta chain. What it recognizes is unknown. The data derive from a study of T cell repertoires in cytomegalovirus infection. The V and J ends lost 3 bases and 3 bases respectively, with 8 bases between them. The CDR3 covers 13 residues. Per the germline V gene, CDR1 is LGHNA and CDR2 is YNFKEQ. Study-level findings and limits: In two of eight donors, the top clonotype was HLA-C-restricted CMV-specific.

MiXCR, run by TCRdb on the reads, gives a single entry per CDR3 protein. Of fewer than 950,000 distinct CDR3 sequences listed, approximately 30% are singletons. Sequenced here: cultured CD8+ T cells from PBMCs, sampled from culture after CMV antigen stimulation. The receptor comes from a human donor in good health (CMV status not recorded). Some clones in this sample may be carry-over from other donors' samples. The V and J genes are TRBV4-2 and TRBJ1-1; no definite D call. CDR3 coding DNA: TGTGCCAGCAGCCAGCAGTGGGACACTGAAGCTTTCTTT. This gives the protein CASSQQWDTEAFF.